The next 20 T cell receptor beta chains were all read from a single sample in a study of shared clonotypes between healthy human individuals. Repertoires were generated with immunoSEQ multiplex PCR, while TCRdb's copy carries only in-frame clones and drops some. In the table there are about 2,500,000 clones, more than 90% of which are singletons. Source material: naive CD4+ T cells sorted from blood. Regarding subset: CD45RA+ positively selected. The receptor source for this set is a man younger than 35 in good health.

The chain couples TRBV6-5 to TRBJ2-3; D is uncertain. CDR1 is MNHEY, CDR2 SVGAGI, per germline. The CDR3 is made up of 14 amino acids. V dropped 9 bases and J dropped 0 bases, with 13 bases sitting between them. CDR3 in amino acids: CASGIHFSTDTQYF. In DNA form, the CDR3 reads TGTGCCAGTGGGATTCACTTCAGCACAGATACGCAGTATTTT.

Only one count was recorded for this clone. The gene calls are TRBV10-1 and TRBJ2-1, with D possibly being TRBD1 or TRBD2 (5 bases each). The V end lost 0 bases, the J end lost 8 bases, and 14 bases lay between the germline ends. This CDR3 spans 15 amino acids. Germline values: CDR1 WNHNN, CDR2 SYGVQD (reference sequence). CDR3 nucleotides: TGCGCCAGCAGTGAGTCGGGGACCCGGGCCCATGAGCAGTTCTTC. Its translation: CASSESGTRAHEQFF.

The chain joins TRBV29-1 to TRBJ1-2, with TRBD1 matching 12 bases. This CDR3 has 12 amino acids. Germline assignment: CDR1 SQVTM and CDR2 ANQGSEA. Germline trimming cut 7 bases from V and 8 bases from J; bases unmatched to any gene: 5. CDR3 loop: CSAGTGGLGYTF. The DNA of the CDR3 is TGCAGCGCAGGGACAGGGGGCTTGGGCTACACCTTC.

This chain joins TRBV27 and TRBJ2-2, with D perhaps being TRBD1 or TRBD2 (6 bases each). This CDR3 has 15 residues. The V end was cut by 8 bases, the J end by 5 bases, with 18 bases between. Looked up from germline, CDR1 is MNHEY and CDR2 is SMNVEV (reference sequence). The CDR3 region is CASRGSGGRTGELFF. The CDR3 coding sequence is TGTGCCAGCCGAGGATCTGGGGGGCGGACCGGGGAGCTGTTTTTT.

The chain recombines TRBV28 with TRBJ1-2; 7 nucleotides agree with TRBD1. The germline CDR1 and CDR2 sequences are MDHEN and SYDVKM. After removal of 3 bases from V and 0 bases from J, the junction contained 7 bases not matched to a gene. This CDR3 has 16 residues. CDR3 loop: CASSFRTGITNYGYTF. In nucleotides, the CDR3 is TGTGCCAGCAGTTTCCGGACAGGAATAACTAACTATGGCTACACCTTC.

The rearrangement joins TRBV5-1 to TRBJ2-7, with 7 positions matching TRBD2. Trimming took 4 bases from V and 2 from J; bases not matched to a gene: 9. The CDR3 runs 15 residues. Looked up from germline, CDR1 is SGHRS and CDR2 is YFSETQ. The DNA for the CDR3 is TGCGCCAGCAGCCGGGAGGTGACACCTCCCTACGAGCAGTACTTC. As protein: CASSREVTPPYEQYF.

The chain joins TRBV5-6 to TRBJ2-5, with 12 bases that match TRBD2. V lost 4 bases and J lost 7; bases outside the gene matches: 20. CDR3 length: 19 residues. Per germline, CDR1 SGHDT and CDR2 YYEEEE. The CDR3 region is CASSPTSGRTMERRGTQYF. CDR3 in DNA: TGTGCCAGCAGCCCAACTAGCGGGAGGACAATGGAGAGAAGGGGGACCCAGTACTTC.

V usage is TRBV4-1 and J usage is TRBJ2-1, with no clear D. Germline CDR1 MGHRA, CDR2 YSYEKL. The CDR3 extends over 16 amino acids. V lost 1 base, J lost 2 bases, and 12 bases lay in between. The CDR3 region has the DNA TGCGCCAGCAGCCAAGGGGTGACACCCACCTACAATGAGCAGTTCTTC. Its protein product is CASSQGVTPTYNEQFF.

The chain joins TRBV2 to TRBJ2-1; D possibly corresponds to TRBD1 (6 bases). Germline V gene lookup returns CDR1 SNHLY and CDR2 FYNNEI. The CDR3 length is 12 residues. Trimming removed 7 bases from V and 10 bases from J, with 14 bases in between. This CDR3 is CASIRIGQEQFF. In DNA, the CDR3 is TGTGCCAGCATCCGAATAGGACAGGAGCAGTTCTTC.

This chain connects TRBV7-8 to TRBJ2-1; maybe TRBD1 (5 bases). CDR1 is SGHVS and CDR2 is FQNEAQ in the germline V gene. This CDR3 comprises 13 residues. Trimming stripped 7 bases from V and 5 bases from J, with 12 bases between. This CDR3 is CASTQRRDNEQFF. As DNA, the CDR3 is TGTGCCAGCACCCAGCGCAGGGACAATGAGCAGTTCTTC.

The rearrangement links TRBV7-9 to TRBJ1-2; D unresolved. This CDR3 region has 11 residues. Trimming pared 5 bases from V and 5 bases from J, leaving 6 bases between. The V gene's germline CDR1 is SEHNR and CDR2 FQNEAQ (reference sequence). The CDR3 DNA is TGTGCCAGCAGCCGGGATTATGGCTACACCTTC. It encodes CASSRDYGYTF.

This rearrangement joins TRBV28 to TRBJ1-1; D call uncertain. Trimming cost V 7 bases and J 3 bases, with 18 bases left between them. CDR1 and CDR2 from the germline V gene are MDHEN and SYDVKM. The CDR3 sequence is 15 residues long. The CDR3 region is CASTGSGNGHTEAFF. In DNA, the CDR3 is TGTGCCAGCACCGGGAGCGGAAATGGCCACACTGAAGCTTTCTTT.

The chain has TRBV6-1 and TRBJ2-7; tentatively, D is TRBD1 (6 bases). Trimming left V 4 bases short and J 4 bases short, with 14 bases between. This CDR3 has 14 amino acids. Per germline, CDR1 MNHNS and CDR2 SASEGT. The CDR3 DNA reads TGTGCCAGCAGTGCACAGGGTACGCTGTACGAGCAGTACTTC. Its protein product is CASSAQGTLYEQYF.

V gene TRBV14 combines with J gene TRBJ2-3; D might be TRBD2 (5 bases). Trimming removed 7 bases from V and 3 bases from J, with 5 bases in between. The germline V gene has CDR1 SGHDN and CDR2 FVKESK. This CDR3 is built from 11 residues. CDR3 in DNA: TGTGCCAGCACGGGGACAGATACGCAGTATTTT. Its protein product is CASTGTDTQYF.

The chain recombines TRBV19 with TRBJ1-2; no clear D gene. CDR3 size: 14 residues. Per the germline V gene, CDR1 is LNHDA and CDR2 is SQIVND (reference sequence). V was clipped by 7 bases and J by 4 bases, with 16 bases between them. Here the CDR3 DNA reads TGTGCCAGTATGGCGCCTGAAACCTCCTATGGCTACACCTTC. As protein: CASMAPETSYGYTF.

This chain joins TRBV19 and TRBJ1-2; possibly TRBD1 for D (5 bases). Germline CDR1 reads LNHDA; CDR2 reads SQIVND (reference sequence). Trimming pared 3 bases from V and 7 bases from J, leaving 15 bases between. The length of the CDR3 is 14 residues. CDR3: CASSITGGQGGYTF. The CDR3 coding sequence is TGTGCCAGTAGTATTACAGGAGGTCAAGGTGGCTACACCTTC. Based on the CDR3 plus reference TRBV19 and TRBJ1-2, the full variable domain is DGGITQSPKYLFRKEGQNVTLSCEQNLNHDAMYWYRQDPGQGLRLIYYSQIVNDFQKGDIAEGYSVSREKKESFPLTVTSAQKNPTAFYLCASSITGGQGGYTFGSGTRLTVV.

This chain connects TRBV5-1 to TRBJ2-5; possibly TRBD2 for D (6 bases). Trimming took 3 bases from V and 3 from J, leaving 15 bases between them. The CDR3 consists of 15 residues. CDR1 and CDR2 (germline): SGHRS, YFSETQ. The CDR3 here is CASSSGGLAKETQYF. CDR3 in DNA: TGCGCCAGCAGCTCTGGCGGGCTAGCGAAAGAGACCCAGTACTTC. Together with reference TRBV5-1 and TRBJ2-5, the CDR3 gives the full variable domain: KAGVTQTPRYLIKTRGQQVTLSCSPISGHRSVSWYQQTPGQGLQFLFEYFSETQRNKGNFPGRFSGRQFSNSRSEMNVSTLELGDSALYLCASSSGGLAKETQYFGPGTRLLVL.

V and J are TRBV7-2 and TRBJ2-1, with 8 bases matching TRBD2. With 4 bases clipped from V and 9 bases from J, the junction kept 8 bases outside the gene matches. CDR1 and CDR2 from the germline V gene are SGHTA and FQGNSA. The CDR3 extends over 14 amino acids. CDR3 residues: CASSYSAGESEQFF. For the CDR3, the DNA is TGTGCCAGCAGCTATTCAGCGGGAGAAAGTGAGCAGTTCTTC.

V and J are TRBV7-6 and TRBJ2-2, with unresolved D. CDR1 and CDR2 (germline): SGHVS, FNYEAQ. This CDR3 is built from 15 residues. Between the trimmed V and J ends, which lost 7 bases and 0 bases, there was a span of 12 bases. CDR3 sequence reads: CASTPTSPNTGELFF. CDR3 in DNA: TGTGCCAGCACCCCAACTTCACCGAACACCGGGGAGCTGTTTTTT. Using reference TRBV7-6 and TRBJ2-2 for the parts outside the CDR3, the full variable domain is GAGVSQSPRYKVTKRGQDVALRCDPISGHVSLYWYRQALGQGPEFLTYFNYEAQQDKSGLPNDRFSAERPEGSISTLTIQRTEQRDSAMYRCASTPTSPNTGELFFGEGSRLTVL.

V usage is TRBV5-1 and J usage is TRBJ2-7; D unclear. This CDR3 spans 16 amino acids. The germline V and J ends were trimmed by 4 bases and 2 bases, with 19 bases remaining between them. Germline assignment: CDR1 SGHRS and CDR2 YFSETQ. The CDR3: CASSPSLNDGAYEQYF. The CDR3 DNA follows: TGCGCCAGCAGCCCAAGCCTTAATGACGGAGCCTACGAGCAGTACTTC.